This T cell receptor beta chain came from a study of T cells in Graves' hyperthyroidism and ophthalmopathy. Per the germline V gene, CDR1 is LGHDT and CDR2 is YNNKEL (reference sequence). The CDR3 runs to 13 residues. With 1 base removed from V and 7 bases from J, the gap between germline ends came to 8 bases. From RNA transcripts, TCR beta CDR3 regions were amplified. First-round RT-PCR with HTBI primers amplified the TCR CDR3 region. In TCRdb, the multiplex PCR reads were re-called with MiXCR into one record per CDR3 protein. The sample includes approximately 370,000 distinct CDR3 sequences, under 15% of them seen just once. The sample holds many counts of this clonotype.

The sequenced sample was blood. The chain uses TRBV3-1 and TRBJ2-1; D is undetermined. The origin of this receptor is a woman in her twenties or thirties with Graves' hyperthyroidism. The CDR3 sequence is CASSQGAFNEQFF. As DNA, the CDR3 is TGTGCCAGCAGCCAAGGCGCTTTTAATGAGCAGTTCTTC.